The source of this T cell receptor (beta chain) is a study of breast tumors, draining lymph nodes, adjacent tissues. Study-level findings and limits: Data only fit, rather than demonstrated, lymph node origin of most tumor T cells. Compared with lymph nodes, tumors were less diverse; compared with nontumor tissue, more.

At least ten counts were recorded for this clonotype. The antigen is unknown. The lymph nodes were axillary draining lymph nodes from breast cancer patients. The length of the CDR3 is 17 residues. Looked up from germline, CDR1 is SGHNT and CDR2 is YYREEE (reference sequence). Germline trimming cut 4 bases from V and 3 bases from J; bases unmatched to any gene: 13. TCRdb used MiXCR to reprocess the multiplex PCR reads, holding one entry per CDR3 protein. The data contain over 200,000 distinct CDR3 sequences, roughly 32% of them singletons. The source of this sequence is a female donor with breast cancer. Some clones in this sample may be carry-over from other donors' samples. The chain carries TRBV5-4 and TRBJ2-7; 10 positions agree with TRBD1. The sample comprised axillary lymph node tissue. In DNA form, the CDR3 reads TGTGCCAGCAGCCCACAGACAGGGGGCTCGGGTTACTACGAGCAGTACTTC. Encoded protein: CASSPQTGGSGYYEQYF.